These T cell receptor beta chains were read from a single sample in a study of vaccination and CD4 T cells after COVID-19. What these receptors recognize is not known. Each CDR3 protein gets one entry after TCRdb re-called the PCR reads with MiXCR. The sample carries about 20,000 distinct CDR3 sequences, 32% recorded once. Specimen: cultured CD4+ T cells from blood. The receptors stem from a human donor with COVID-19. The CDR3 runs from the conserved cysteine through the conserved F or W. A D gene is named only where the DNA matches it firmly. Size is stated for part of the rows, as once, few or many counts, or as a class when the clone is expanded.

V gene	D gene	clone size	J gene	CDR3 protein	CDR3 DNA
TRBV28	-	-	TRBJ1-6	CASRVWSAETLHF	TGTGCCAGCAGGGTATGGTCAGCTGAGACCCTCCACTTT
TRBV6-1	-	-	TRBJ2-3	CASSEWATDTQYF	TGTGCCAGCAGTGAATGGGCCACAGATACGCAGTATTTT
TRBV7-2	-	few	TRBJ1-4	CASSSRASEEKLFF	TGTGCCAGCAGCTCCAGGGCGTCTGAGGAAAAACTGTTTTTT
TRBV6-5	-	-	TRBJ2-2	CASSYGGAGTGELFF	TGTGCCAGCAGTTACGGGGGGGCCGGGACCGGGGAGCTGTTTTTT
TRBV10-3	-	few	TRBJ2-7	CAISERDTATYEQYF	TGTGCCATCAGTGAGCGGGACACAGCGACCTACGAGCAGTACTTC
TRBV7-8	-	medium-sized	TRBJ1-5	CASSLLAGQPQHF	TGTGCCAGCAGCTTATTGGCCGGCCAGCCCCAGCATTTT
TRBV11-2	-	few	TRBJ1-1	CASSFQAGSTEAFF	TGTGCCAGCAGCTTCCAGGCCGGTAGCACTGAAGCTTTCTTT
TRBV20-1	TRBD1	-	TRBJ1-5	CSANRQGGDSQHF	TGCAGTGCTAACCGACAGGGGGGAGACTCCCAGCATTTT
TRBV12-3/TRBV12-4	TRBD1	-	TRBJ2-1	CASSKDRGSYNEQFF	TGTGCCAGCAGTAAGGACAGGGGCTCCTACAATGAGCAGTTCTTC
TRBV5-1	TRBD1	-	TRBJ2-7	CASSEGTVRGEQYF	TGCGCCAGCAGCGAAGGGACAGTTAGGGGCGAGCAGTACTTC
TRBV4-2	TRBD1	-	TRBJ1-4	CASSQQTGLDEKLFF	TGTGCCAGCAGCCAACAGACAGGGTTGGATGAAAAACTGTTTTTT
TRBV5-6	-	-	TRBJ1-6	CASSLVNSSPLHF	TGTGCCAGCAGCTTGGTCAACAGCTCACCCCTCCACTTT
TRBV12-3/TRBV12-4	TRBD1	-	TRBJ2-5	CASSASKQGWETQYF	TGTGCCAGCAGCGCGTCGAAACAGGGGTGGGAGACCCAGTACTTC
TRBV7-9	-	-	TRBJ1-2	CASSRLYARDNQNYGYTF	TGTGCCAGCAGCCGTCTTTATGCGCGGGACAACCAAAACTATGGCTACACCTTC
TRBV19	-	-	TRBJ2-5	CASSMTVVETQYF	TGTGCCAGTAGTATGACAGTGGTGGAGACCCAGTACTTC
TRBV19	TRBD1	-	TRBJ1-2	CASSGVRTGPDYGYTF	TGTGCCAGTAGTGGGGTGCGGACAGGGCCGGACTATGGCTACACCTTC
TRBV11-2	-	-	TRBJ2-5	CASSSDLGRETQYF	TGTGCCAGCAGCTCAGACCTAGGTAGAGAGACCCAGTACTTC
TRBV15	-	-	TRBJ2-1	CATSILRGAPNEQSF	TGTGCCACCAGCATCCTACGGGGGGCCCCCAATGAGCAGTCCTTC
TRBV20-1	-	medium-sized	TRBJ1-1	CSATTGTNRGTEAFF	TGCAGTGCTACTACAGGCACCAATCGTGGCACTGAAGCTTTCTTT
TRBV5-6	TRBD1	few	TRBJ2-4	CASSLAGQGVDIQYF	TGTGCCAGCAGCTTGGCGGGACAGGGGGTAGACATTCAGTACTTC
TRBV28	-	-	TRBJ2-1	CASSLLTGWEFF	TGTGCCAGCAGTTTACTTACAGGGTGGGAGTTCTTC
TRBV5-6	-	-	TRBJ2-6	CASLGFGLSGANVLTF	TGTGCCAGCCTAGGTTTCGGCCTCTCAGGGGCCAACGTCCTGACTTTC
TRBV6-2/TRBV6-3	-	-	TRBJ2-7	CASSFGQSSYEQYF	TGTGCCAGCAGTTTCGGTCAAAGCTCCTACGAGCAGTACTTC
TRBV4-2	TRBD1	-	TRBJ1-6	CASSQEPGGHNSPLHF	TGTGCCAGCAGCCAAGAGCCAGGGGGCCATAATTCACCCCTCCACTTT
TRBV10-2	TRBD2	few	TRBJ2-3	CASKGSGGRSTDTQYF	TGCGCCAGCAAGGGCAGCGGGGGCCGAAGCACAGATACGCAGTATTTT